The source of this T cell receptor (beta chain) is a study of cytomegalovirus exposure and HLA in healthy donors. The study, taken as a whole, reports: In a later analysis, common viral pathogens appeared linked to several of the most significant clusters. It was confirmed in vitro that a few of the CMV-associated chains were specific for CMV antigens.

Amplification used 60 Vbeta primers and 13 Jbeta primers. The table came from immunoSEQ multiplex PCR; TCRdb's copy has only in-frame clones and leaves some out. In the table there are about 190,000 clones, about 70% of which are singletons. With V trimmed by 2 bases and J by 5 bases, 6 bases remained unmatched. CDR3 size: 16 residues. CDR1 is SEHNR, CDR2 FQNEAQ, per germline (reference sequence). This clone was detected a few times. Antigen specificity is unknown. V gene TRBV7-9 combines with J gene TRBJ2-7; 13 bases are shared with TRBD2. The sequencing input was PBMCs. The TCR was taken from a woman in her 30s in good health and CMV-seronegative. CDR3 DNA: TGTGCCAGCAGCTTACGGACTAGCGGGAGTAGCCACGAGCAGTACTTC. Translated, it gives CASSLRTSGSSHEQYF.